Here is one TCR beta chain with its context. This sample includes further DNA sequences coding for the same CDR3. Source study methods: Amplified reference gene primers provided the basis for estimating nucleated cell counts. Repertoires were generated with immunoSEQ multiplex PCR, while TCRdb's copy carries only in-frame clones and drops some. V and J calls plus clone size are reproduced from that table; the DNA served to infer D and trimming. The sample consists of about 150,000 clones, around 80% of them appearing once. These data originate in a study of blood T cell repertoires in COVID-19. Trimming left V 8 bases short and J 6 bases short, with 15 bases between. Germline assignment: CDR1 GTSNPN and CDR2 SVGIG (reference sequence). This CDR3 has 12 residues.

This TCR came from a human donor with acute or convalescent COVID-19. The donor label of this sample is uncertain. Material for sequencing was peripheral blood. The chain carries TRBV30 and TRBJ2-3; possibly TRBD1 for D (5 bases). CDR3 DNA: TGTGCCGGGAACAGGCTGGGGGATACGCAGTATTTT. Its protein is CAGNRLGDTQYF.